This T cell receptor beta chain was captured in a study of T cell clonality in common variable immunodeficiency. This clone was detected only a few times. The sequence runs out 3 residues before the end of the CDR3; the remainder is reconstructed from the germline J gene. This CDR3 is built from 17 residues. Germline assignment: CDR1 KGHSH and CDR2 LQKENI. Clones were read by immunoSEQ multiplex PCR, and TCRdb kept only the in-frame ones, dropping some. The sample is made up of approximately 50,000 clones, none counted only once. The sequence was obtained from a person aged 18-70 years in good health. The genes are TRBV18 and TRBJ2-4, with TRBD1 identical over 8 bases. Sample: peripheral blood mononuclear cells. CDR3: CASSLNYQDRANYGQYF. The part of the CDR3 DNA that was read is TGTGCCAGCTCACTCAACTACCAGGACAGGGCCAACTATGGT.